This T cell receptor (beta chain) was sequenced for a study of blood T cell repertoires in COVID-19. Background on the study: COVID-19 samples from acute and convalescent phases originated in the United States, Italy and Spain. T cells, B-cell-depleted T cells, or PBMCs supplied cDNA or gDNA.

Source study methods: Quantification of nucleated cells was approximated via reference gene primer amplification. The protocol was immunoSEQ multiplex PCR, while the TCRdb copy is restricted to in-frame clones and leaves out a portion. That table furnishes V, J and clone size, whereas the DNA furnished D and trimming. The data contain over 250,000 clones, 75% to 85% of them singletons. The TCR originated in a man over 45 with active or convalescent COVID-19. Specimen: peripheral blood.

CDR3 sequence reads: CASSQDLGGAHDGYTF. CDR3 coding DNA: TGTGCCAGCAGCCAAGATCTGGGGGGGGCCCATGATGGCTACACCTTC. The chain uses TRBV4-2 and TRBJ1-2; a possible D gene is TRBD1 (6 bases). V dropped 0 bases and J dropped 6 bases, with 17 bases sitting between them. Looked up from germline, CDR1 is LGHNA and CDR2 is YNFKEQ. The CDR3 consists of 16 residues.